This TCR beta chain was sequenced during a study of blood T cell repertoires in COVID-19. This CDR3 spans 13 amino acids. Per the germline V gene, CDR1 is SGHVS and CDR2 is FQNEAQ. The ends were cut back, 5 bases at V and 3 bases at J, with 11 bases in the middle. Clones were read by immunoSEQ multiplex PCR, and TCRdb kept only the in-frame ones, dropping some. This table has 55,000 to 65,000 clones, 80% to 90% appearing once. The sequenced material came from peripheral blood. The receptor was derived from a man between 60 and 75 years old with COVID-19, enrolled during active disease. The chain employs TRBV7-8 and TRBJ2-7; tentatively, D is TRBD2 (5 bases). In nucleotides, the CDR3 is TGTGCCAGCAGCCCTCCCGACTACTACGAGCAGTACTTC. Translating it yields CASSPPDYYEQYF. The whole variable domain, remainder taken from reference TRBV7-8 and TRBJ2-7, is GAGVSQSPRYKVAKRGQDVALRCDPISGHVSLFWYQQALGQGPEFLTYFQNEAQLDKSGLPSDRFFAERPEGSVSTLKIQRTQQEDSAVYLCASSPPDYYEQYFGPGTRLTVT.